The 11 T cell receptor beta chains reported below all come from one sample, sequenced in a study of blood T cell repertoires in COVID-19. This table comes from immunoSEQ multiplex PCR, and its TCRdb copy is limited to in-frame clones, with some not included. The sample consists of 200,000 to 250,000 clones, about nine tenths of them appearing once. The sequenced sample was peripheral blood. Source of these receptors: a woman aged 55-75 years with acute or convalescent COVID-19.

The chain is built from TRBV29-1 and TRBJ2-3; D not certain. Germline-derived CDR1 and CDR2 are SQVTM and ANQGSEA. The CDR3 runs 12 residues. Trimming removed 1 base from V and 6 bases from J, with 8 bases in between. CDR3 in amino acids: CSVEGDGDTQYF. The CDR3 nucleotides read TGCAGCGTTGAAGGAGACGGGGATACGCAGTATTTT.

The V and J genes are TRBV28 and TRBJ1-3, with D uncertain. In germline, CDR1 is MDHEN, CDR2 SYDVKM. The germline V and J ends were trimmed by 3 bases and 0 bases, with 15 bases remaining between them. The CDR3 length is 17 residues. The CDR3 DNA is TGTGCCAGCAGTTTCTCGACGGGCGGGAGCTCTGGAAACACCATATATTTT. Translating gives CASSFSTGGSSGNTIYF.

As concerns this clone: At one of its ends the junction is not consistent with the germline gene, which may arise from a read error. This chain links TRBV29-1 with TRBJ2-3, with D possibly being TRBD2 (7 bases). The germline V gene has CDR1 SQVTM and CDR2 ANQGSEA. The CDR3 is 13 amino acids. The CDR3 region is CSVKEGGVDTQYF. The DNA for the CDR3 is TGCAGCGTTAAAGAAGGGGGGGTAGATACGCAGTATTTT.

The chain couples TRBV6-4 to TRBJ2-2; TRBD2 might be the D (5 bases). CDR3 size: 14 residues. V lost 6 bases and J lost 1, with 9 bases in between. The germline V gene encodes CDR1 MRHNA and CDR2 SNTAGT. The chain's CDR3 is CASRLGQNTGELFF. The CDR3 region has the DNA TGTGCCAGCAGACTAGGCCAGAACACCGGGGAGCTGTTTTTT.

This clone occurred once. The CDR3 nucleotides read TGTGCCAGCAGTTACTTGGGGACAGGGGGCTATGGCTACACCTTC. This gives the protein CASSYLGTGGYGYTF. The chain combines TRBV6-2 or TRBV6-3 with TRBJ1-2, with TRBD1 matching 11 bases. The CDR3 covers 15 residues. Germline-derived CDR1 and CDR2 are MNHEY and SVGEGT. J gave up 4 bases and V 1 base, and 2 bases lay outside the gene matches.

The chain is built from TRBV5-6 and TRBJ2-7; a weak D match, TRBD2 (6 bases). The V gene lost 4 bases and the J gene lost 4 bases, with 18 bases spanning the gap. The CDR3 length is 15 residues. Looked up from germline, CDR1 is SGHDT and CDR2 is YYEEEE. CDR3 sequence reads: CASSRPRDLTYEQYF. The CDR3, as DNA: TGTGCCAGCAGCAGACCCCGGGACTTGACTTACGAGCAGTACTTC.

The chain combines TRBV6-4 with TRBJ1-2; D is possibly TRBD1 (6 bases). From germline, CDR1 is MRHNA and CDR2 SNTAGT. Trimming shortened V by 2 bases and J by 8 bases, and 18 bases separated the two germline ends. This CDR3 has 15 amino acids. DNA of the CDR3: TGTGCCAGCAGTGACGGGGGCCTAGGTTTCGGCGGCTACACCTTC. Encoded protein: CASSDGGLGFGGYTF.

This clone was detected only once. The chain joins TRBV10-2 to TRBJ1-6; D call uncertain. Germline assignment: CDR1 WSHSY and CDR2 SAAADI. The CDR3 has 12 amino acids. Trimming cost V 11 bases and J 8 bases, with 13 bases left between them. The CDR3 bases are TGCGCCGGCGGAGATTGGGATTCACCCCTCCACTTT. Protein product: CAGGDWDSPLHF.

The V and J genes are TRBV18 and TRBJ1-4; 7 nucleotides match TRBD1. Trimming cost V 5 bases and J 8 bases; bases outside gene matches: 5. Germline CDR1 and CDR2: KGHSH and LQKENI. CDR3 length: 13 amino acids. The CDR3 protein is CASSNDRAEKLFF. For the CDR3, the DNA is TGTGCCAGCTCAAATGACAGGGCCGAAAAACTGTTTTTT. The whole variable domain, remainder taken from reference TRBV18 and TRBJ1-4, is NAGVMQNPRHLVRRRGQEARLRCSPMKGHSHVYWYRQLPEEGLKFMVYLQKENIIDESGMPKERFSAEFPKEGPSILRIQQVVRGDSAAYFCASSNDRAEKLFFGSGTQLSVL.

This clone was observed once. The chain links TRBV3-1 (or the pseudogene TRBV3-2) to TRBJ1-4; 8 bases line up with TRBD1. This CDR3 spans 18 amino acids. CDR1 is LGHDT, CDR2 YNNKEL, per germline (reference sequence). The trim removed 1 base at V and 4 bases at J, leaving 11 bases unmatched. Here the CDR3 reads CASSQGGLQGAGNEKLFF. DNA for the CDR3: TGTGCCAGCAGCCAAGGAGGTCTGCAGGGGGCTGGTAATGAAAAACTGTTTTTT.

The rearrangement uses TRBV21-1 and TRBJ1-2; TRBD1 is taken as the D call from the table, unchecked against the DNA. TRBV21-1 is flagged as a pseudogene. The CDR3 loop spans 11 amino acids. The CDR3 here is CASTGGSSYTF. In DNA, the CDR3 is TGTGCCAGTACAGGTGGTTCGAGCTACACCTTC.